This note documents a single TCR beta chain sequence. This entry belongs to a study of blood T cell repertoires in COVID-19. The method was immunoSEQ multiplex PCR; TCRdb's version includes in-frame clones alone and lacks a portion of them. The profile shows approximately 240,000 clones, under 95% of them singletons. Trimming at V came to 2 bases and at J to 8 bases, leaving 13 bases not matched to a gene. The CDR3 covers 18 residues. The V gene's germline CDR1 is KGHDR and CDR2 SFDVKD. J is TRBJ2-1 and V is TRBV24-1; 11 bases match TRBD1. The source material was PBMCs or T cells enriched from blood (not recorded which). The receptor was isolated from a woman younger than 30 who had recovered from COVID-19. Written as DNA, the CDR3 is TGTGCCACCAGTGATTACCTAGGGACAGGGGGAAAACACGATGAGCAGTTCTTC. Translation: CATSDYLGTGGKHDEQFF.